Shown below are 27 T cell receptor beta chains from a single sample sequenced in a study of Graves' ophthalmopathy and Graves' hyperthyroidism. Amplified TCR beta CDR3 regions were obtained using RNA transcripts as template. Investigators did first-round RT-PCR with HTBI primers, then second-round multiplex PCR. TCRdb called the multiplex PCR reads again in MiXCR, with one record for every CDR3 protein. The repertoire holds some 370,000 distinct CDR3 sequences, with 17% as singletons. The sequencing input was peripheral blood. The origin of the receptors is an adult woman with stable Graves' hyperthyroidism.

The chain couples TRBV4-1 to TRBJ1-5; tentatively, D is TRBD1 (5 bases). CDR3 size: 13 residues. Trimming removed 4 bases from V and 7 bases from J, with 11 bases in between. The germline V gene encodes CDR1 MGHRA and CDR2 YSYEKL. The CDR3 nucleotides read TGCGCCAGCAGCCGTATCGGGGGGCAGCCCCAGCATTTT. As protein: CASSRIGGQPQHF.

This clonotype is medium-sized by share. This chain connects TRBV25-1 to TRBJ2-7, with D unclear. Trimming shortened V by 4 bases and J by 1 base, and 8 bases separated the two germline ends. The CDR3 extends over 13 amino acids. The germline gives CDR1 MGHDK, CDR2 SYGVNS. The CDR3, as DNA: TGTGCCAGCAGTGGCTCCGCTTCCTACGAGCAGTACTTC. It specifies CASSGSASYEQYF.

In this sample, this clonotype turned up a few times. CDR3 amino acids: CASSLLTGLLGYTF. CDR3 bases: TGTGCCAGTAGTTTGCTCACCGGCCTATTGGGCTACACCTTC. The rearrangement uses TRBV19 and TRBJ1-2; D call uncertain. This CDR3 has 14 residues. Per the germline V gene, CDR1 is LNHDA and CDR2 is SQIVND (reference sequence). The V end lost 5 bases, the J end lost 8 bases, and 18 bases lay between the germline ends.

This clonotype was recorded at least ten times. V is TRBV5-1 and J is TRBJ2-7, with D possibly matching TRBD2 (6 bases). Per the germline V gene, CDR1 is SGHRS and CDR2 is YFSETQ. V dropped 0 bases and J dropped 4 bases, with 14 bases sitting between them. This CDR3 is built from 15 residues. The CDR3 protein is CASSLGGASVYEQYF. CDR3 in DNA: TGCGCCAGCAGCTTGGGCGGGGCCTCGGTATACGAGCAGTACTTC.

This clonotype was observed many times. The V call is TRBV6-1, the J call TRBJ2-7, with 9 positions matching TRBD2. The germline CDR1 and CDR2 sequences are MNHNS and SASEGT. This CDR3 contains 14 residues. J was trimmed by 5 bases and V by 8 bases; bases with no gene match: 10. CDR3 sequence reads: CASSPGASGNEQYF. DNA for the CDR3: TGTGCCAGCTCACCAGGGGCTAGCGGGAACGAGCAGTACTTC.

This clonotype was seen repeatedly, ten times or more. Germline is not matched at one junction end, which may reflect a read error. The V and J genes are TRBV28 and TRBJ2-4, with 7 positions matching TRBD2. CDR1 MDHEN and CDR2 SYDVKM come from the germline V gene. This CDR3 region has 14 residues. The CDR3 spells CTSGRAGAKNIKYF. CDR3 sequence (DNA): TGTACCTCAGGGAGGGCTGGGGCCAAAAACATTAAGTACTTC. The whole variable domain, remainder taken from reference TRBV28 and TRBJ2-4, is DVKVTQSSRYLVKRTGEKVFLECVQDMDHENMFWYRQDPGLGLRLIYFSYDVKMKEKGDIPEGYSVSREKKERFSLILESASTNQTSMYLCTSGRAGAKNIKYFGAGTRLSVL.

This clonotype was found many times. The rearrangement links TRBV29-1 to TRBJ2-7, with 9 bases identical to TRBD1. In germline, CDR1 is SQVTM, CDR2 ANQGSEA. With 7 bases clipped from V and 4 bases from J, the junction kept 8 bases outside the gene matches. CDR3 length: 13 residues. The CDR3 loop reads CSAKQGAGYEQYF. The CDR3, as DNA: TGCAGCGCAAAACAGGGGGCAGGGTACGAGCAGTACTTC.

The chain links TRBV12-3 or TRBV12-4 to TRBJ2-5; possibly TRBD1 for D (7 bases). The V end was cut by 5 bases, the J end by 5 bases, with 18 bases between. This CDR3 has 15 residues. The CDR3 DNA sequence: TGTGCCAGCAGTCACCAGGGGGAGGCGGGTGAGACCCAGTACTTC. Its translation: CASSHQGEAGETQYF.

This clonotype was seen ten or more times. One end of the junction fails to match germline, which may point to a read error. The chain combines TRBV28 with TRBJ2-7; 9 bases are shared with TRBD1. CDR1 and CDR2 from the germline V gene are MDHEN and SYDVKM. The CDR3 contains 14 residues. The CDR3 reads CVSSSPGQGHEQYF. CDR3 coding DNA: TGTGTCAGCAGTTCCCCCGGACAGGGGCACGAGCAGTACTTC. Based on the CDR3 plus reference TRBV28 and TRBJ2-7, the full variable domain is DVKVTQSSRYLVKRTGEKVFLECVQDMDHENMFWYRQDPGLGLRLIYFSYDVKMKEKGDIPEGYSVSREKKERFSLILESASTNQTSMYLCVSSSPGQGHEQYFGPGTRLTVT.

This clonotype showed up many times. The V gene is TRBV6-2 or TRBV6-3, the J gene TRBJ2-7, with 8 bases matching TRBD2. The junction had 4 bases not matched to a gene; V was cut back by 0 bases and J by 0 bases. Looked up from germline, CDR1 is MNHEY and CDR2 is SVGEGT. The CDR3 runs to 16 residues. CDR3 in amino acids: CASSYSGRASSYEQYF. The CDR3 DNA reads TGTGCCAGCAGTTACTCCGGGAGGGCATCCTCCTACGAGCAGTACTTC.

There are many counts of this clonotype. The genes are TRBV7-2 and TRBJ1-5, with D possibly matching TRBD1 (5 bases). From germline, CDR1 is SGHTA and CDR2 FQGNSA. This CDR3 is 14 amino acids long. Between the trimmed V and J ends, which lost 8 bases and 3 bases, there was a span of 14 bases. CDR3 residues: CASALGETNQPQHF. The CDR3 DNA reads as TGTGCCAGCGCCTTGGGGGAAACCAATCAGCCCCAGCATTTT.

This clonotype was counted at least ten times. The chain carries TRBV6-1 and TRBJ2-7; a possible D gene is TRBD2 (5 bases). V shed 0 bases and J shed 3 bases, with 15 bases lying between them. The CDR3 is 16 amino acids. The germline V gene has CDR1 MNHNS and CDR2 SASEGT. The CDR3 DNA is TGTGCCAGCAGTGAAGCTGGAGCGGCAGCCTTCTACGAGCAGTACTTC. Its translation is CASSEAGAAAFYEQYF.

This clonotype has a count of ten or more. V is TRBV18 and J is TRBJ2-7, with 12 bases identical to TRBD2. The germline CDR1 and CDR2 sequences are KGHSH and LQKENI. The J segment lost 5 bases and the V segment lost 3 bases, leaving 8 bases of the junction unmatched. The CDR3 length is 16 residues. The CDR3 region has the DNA TGTGCCAGCTCACCCTATGGACTAGCGGGGAGTCACGAGCAGTACTTC. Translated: CASSPYGLAGSHEQYF.

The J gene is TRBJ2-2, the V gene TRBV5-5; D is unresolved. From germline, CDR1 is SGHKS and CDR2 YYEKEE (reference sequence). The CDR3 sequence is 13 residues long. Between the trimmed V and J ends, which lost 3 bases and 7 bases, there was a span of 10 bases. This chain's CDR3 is CASSSRPDGELFF. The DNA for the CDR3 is TGTGCCAGCAGCTCAAGACCGGACGGGGAGCTGTTTTTT.

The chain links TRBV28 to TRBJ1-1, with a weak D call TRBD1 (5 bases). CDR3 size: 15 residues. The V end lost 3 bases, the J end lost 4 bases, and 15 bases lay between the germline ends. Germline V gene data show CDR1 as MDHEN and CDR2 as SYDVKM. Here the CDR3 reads CASSFRASRGTEAFF. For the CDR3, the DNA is TGTGCCAGCAGTTTCAGGGCCTCAAGGGGCACTGAAGCTTTCTTT. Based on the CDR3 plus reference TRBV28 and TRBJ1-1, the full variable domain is DVKVTQSSRYLVKRTGEKVFLECVQDMDHENMFWYRQDPGLGLRLIYFSYDVKMKEKGDIPEGYSVSREKKERFSLILESASTNQTSMYLCASSFRASRGTEAFFGQGTRLTVV.

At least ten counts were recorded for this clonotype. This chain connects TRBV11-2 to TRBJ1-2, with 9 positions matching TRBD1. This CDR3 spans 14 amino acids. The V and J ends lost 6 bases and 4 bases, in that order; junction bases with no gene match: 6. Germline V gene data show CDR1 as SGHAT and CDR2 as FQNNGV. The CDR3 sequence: CASSRDRGTYGYTF. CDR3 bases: TGTGCCAGCAGTCGTGACAGGGGGACCTATGGCTACACCTTC.

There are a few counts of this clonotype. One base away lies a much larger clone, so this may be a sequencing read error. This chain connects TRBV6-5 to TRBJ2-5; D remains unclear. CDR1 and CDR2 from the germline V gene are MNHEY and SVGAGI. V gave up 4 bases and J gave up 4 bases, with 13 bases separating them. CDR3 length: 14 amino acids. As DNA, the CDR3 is TGTGCCAGCAGTTGGGCCTCGTACCCAGAGACCCAGTACTTC. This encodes CASSWASYPETQYF.

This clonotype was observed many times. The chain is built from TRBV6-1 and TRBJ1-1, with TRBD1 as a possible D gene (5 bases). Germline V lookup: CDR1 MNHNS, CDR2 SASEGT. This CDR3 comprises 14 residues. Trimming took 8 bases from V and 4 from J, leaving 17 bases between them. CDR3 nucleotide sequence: TGTGCCAGCGGCTCCCCCTACCAGGGCACTGAAGCTTTCTTT. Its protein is CASGSPYQGTEAFF.

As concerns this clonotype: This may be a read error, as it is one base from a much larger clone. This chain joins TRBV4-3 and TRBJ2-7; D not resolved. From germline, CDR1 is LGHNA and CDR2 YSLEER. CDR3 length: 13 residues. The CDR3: CASSGQRGYGQYF. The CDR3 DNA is TGCGCCAGCAGCGGTCAGAGAGGCTACGGGCAGTACTTC.

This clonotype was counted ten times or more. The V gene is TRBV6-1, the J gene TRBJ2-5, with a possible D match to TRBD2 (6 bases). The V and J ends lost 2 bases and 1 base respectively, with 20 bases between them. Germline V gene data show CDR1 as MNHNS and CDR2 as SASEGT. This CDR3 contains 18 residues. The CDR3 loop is CASSESAGLASRQETQYF. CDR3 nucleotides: TGTGCCAGCAGTGAATCCGCAGGGCTAGCGTCCCGCCAAGAGACCCAGTACTTC.

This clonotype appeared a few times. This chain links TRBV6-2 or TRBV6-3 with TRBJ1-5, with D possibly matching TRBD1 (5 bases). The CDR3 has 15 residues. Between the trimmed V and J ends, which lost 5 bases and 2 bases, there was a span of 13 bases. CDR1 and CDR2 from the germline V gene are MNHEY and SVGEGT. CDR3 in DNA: TGTGCCAGCAGTCGGACACCGGGGGGCAATCAGCCCCAGCATTTT. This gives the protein CASSRTPGGNQPQHF.

Written as DNA, the CDR3 is TGTGCCAGCCAACTGGGCCCGGGAGGTCAGCCCCAGCATTTT. Protein product: CASQLGPGGQPQHF. The rearrangement joins TRBV2 to TRBJ1-5; no reliable D call. There are 14 residues in the CDR3. Germline lookup yields CDR1 SNHLY and CDR2 FYNNEI. The germline V and J ends were trimmed by 8 bases and 6 bases, with 17 bases remaining between them.

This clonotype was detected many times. The CDR3 nucleotides read TGCGCCAGCAGCTTTGAGAGCTCCTACGAGCAGTACTTC. Protein product: CASSFESSYEQYF. The V and J genes are TRBV5-1 and TRBJ2-7; D call uncertain. The germline CDR1 and CDR2 sequences are SGHRS and YFSETQ. This CDR3 is 13 amino acids long. V was pared by 2 bases and J by 0 bases, with 6 bases between.

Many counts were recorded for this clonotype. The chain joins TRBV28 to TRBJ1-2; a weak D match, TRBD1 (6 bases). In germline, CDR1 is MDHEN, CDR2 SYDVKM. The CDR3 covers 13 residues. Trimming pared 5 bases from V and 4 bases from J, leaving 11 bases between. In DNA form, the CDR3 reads TGTGCCAGCAGTGAACAGGGACTCTATGGCTACACCTTC. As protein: CASSEQGLYGYTF.

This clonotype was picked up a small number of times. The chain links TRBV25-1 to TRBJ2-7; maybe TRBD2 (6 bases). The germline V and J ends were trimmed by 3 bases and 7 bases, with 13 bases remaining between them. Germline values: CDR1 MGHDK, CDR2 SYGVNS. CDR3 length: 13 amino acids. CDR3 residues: CASSEAGISEQYF. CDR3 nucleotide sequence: TGTGCCAGCAGTGAGGCGGGAATTAGTGAGCAGTACTTC.

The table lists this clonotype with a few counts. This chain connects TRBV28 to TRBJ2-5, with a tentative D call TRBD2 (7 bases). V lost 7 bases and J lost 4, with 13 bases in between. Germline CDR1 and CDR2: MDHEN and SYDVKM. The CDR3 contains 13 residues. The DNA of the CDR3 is TGTGCCAGCACCGGCGGGGGCGGAGAGACCCAGTACTTC. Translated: CASTGGGGETQYF.

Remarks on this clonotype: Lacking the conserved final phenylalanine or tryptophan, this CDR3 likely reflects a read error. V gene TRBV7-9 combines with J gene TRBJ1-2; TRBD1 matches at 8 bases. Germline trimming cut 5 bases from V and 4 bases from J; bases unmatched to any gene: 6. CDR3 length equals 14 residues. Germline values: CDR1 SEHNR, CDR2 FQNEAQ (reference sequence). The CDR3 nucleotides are TGTGCCAGCAGCCCGGGACAGGCTCTCTATGGCTACACCTCC. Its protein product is CASSPGQALYGYTS.